This TCR beta chain derives from a study of T cell clonality in common variable immunodeficiency. This CDR3 has 14 residues. Trimming stripped 5 bases from V and 3 bases from J, with 10 bases between. Germline-derived CDR1 and CDR2 are SEHNR and FQNEAQ (reference sequence). Study-level results: Links between repertoire features and CVID complications were heterogeneity-limited. Reportedly, TCR beta sequences from common variable immunodeficiency showed fewer deletions and N-nucleotide insertions.

Replacement immunoglobulin had been given to every CVID subject for at least one year. Heparinized whole blood, roughly 4.5 to 9 ml, came from each donor. This clone was detected only a few times. The target antigen is unknown. The read is 3 residues too short to cover the CDR3 end, so that end is filled in from the germline J gene. Sequencing input was equivalent genomic DNA from CVID and controls. Clones were sequenced by immunoSEQ multiplex PCR, and TCRdb holds only the in-frame ones, with some missing. The sample contains around 21,000 clones, none of them singletons. The specimen sequenced was peripheral blood mononuclear cells. This sequence was found in a human donor with common variable immunodeficiency. This rearrangement joins TRBV7-9 to TRBJ2-2, with TRBD1 as a possible D gene (6 bases). The DNA read from the CDR3 is TGTGCCAGCAGCCGCGGACAGCACACCGGGGAG. Translation: CASSRGQHTGE. The whole CDR3 region reads CASSRGQHTGELFF.